The T cell receptor beta chain under discussion was sequenced for a study of shared clonotypes between healthy human individuals. Study results and caveats: The study found roughly 5.3% of naive CD4 clonotypes shared across four donors.

The run depth of the assay was deep. Each cell subset's genomic DNA was divided evenly among several immunoSEQ plates. Assay used: immunoSEQ multiplex PCR; TCRdb lists only in-frame clones, some missing. Of a few million clones listed, about 90% were seen once; the top ten hold about 0.41%. Germline CDR1 SGHAT, CDR2 FQDESV (reference sequence). With 8 bases removed from V and 3 bases from J, the gap between germline ends came to 12 bases. The CDR3 covers 13 residues. Concerning this clone itself: No antigen is known for it.

The clonotype originates from a man between 18 and 29 years old in good health. Some clones in this sample may be carry-over from other donors' samples. The sample consisted of naive CD4+ T cells from PBMCs. This sample's subset: CD45RA+ positively selected. The V gene is TRBV11-1, the J gene TRBJ2-3; unclear D gene. The CDR3 bases are TGTGCCAGCGGTCTTAATTCAACAGATACGCAGTATTTT. Translating it yields CASGLNSTDTQYF.